This passage covers 8 T cell receptor beta chains from one sample sequenced in a study of shared clonotypes between healthy human individuals. Only in-frame clones appear in the TCRdb table, and some are missing; sequencing was by immunoSEQ multiplex PCR. There are 450,000 to 500,000 clones in the sample; about 85% occur only once, and about 12% lies in the top ten. The specimen sequenced was PBMCs. These receptors were obtained from a woman between 40 and 55 years old in good health. Some clones in this sample may be carry-over from other donors' samples.

This clone was counted between two and nine times. A far larger clone is off by one base, so a read error is likely. V gene TRBV19 combines with J gene TRBJ1-5, with unresolved D. CDR1 LNHDA and CDR2 SQIVND come from the germline V gene (reference sequence). The CDR3 sequence is 14 residues long. The CDR3 nucleotides read TGTGCCAGTAGTACCCGGACGGCGGATCAGCACCAGCATTTT. It codes for CASSTRTADQHQHF.

J is TRBJ2-1 and V is TRBV27, with D tentatively TRBD2 (5 bases). CDR1 and CDR2 from the germline V gene are MNHEY and SMNVEV (reference sequence). V was cut by 8 bases and J by 0 bases, with 11 bases left in between. The CDR3 spans 14 residues. CDR3 region: CASAAASSYNEQFF. The CDR3 DNA reads as TGTGCCAGCGCAGCGGCGAGCTCCTACAATGAGCAGTTCTTC.

Remarks on this clone: This probably arose from a read error, given a far larger clone one base away. J is TRBJ1-2 and V is TRBV7-2; D unclear. Germline lookup yields CDR1 SGHTA and CDR2 FQGNSA. The V end lost 4 bases, the J end lost 6 bases, and 15 bases lay between the germline ends. The CDR3 extends over 14 amino acids. The CDR3 is CASSSTWNRDGYTF. In DNA, the CDR3 is TGTGCCAGCAGCTCCACATGGAATAGGGATGGCTACACCTTC.

This chain joins TRBV21-1 and TRBJ2-5; TRBD1 reflects the table's D call only, with no check against the DNA. TRBV21-1 is described as a pseudogene. This CDR3 region has 15 residues. CDR3 nucleotide sequence: TGTGCCAGCACCTTCAAGGGACAGACCAAAGAGACCCAGTACTTC. Its translation is CASTFKGQTKETQYF.

This clone appeared a few times. This sample also contains other DNA sequences that code for the same CDR3. The CDR3 spells CASSPGDEQYF. CDR3 nucleotide sequence: TGTGCCAGCTCACCAGGGGACGAGCAGTACTTC. The chain recombines TRBV18 with TRBJ2-7; D is uncertain. V was pared by 2 bases and J by 5 bases, with 4 bases between. The CDR3 is made up of 11 amino acids. Germline V gives CDR1 KGHSH, CDR2 LQKENI.

The V gene is TRBV6-6, the J gene TRBJ2-2; 8 bases are shared with TRBD2. The CDR3 loop spans 15 amino acids. J gave up 7 bases and V 3 bases, and 7 bases lay outside the gene matches. Germline CDR1 is MNHNY and CDR2 is SVGAGI (reference sequence). In nucleotides, the CDR3 is TGTGCCAGCAGTTATAGGACTAGCAGCGGCGGGGAGCTGTTTTTT. It translates to CASSYRTSSGGELFF.

The chain recombines TRBV7-2 with TRBJ2-1, with TRBD2 matching 9 bases. V shed 6 bases and J 8 bases; nucleotides not matched to a gene: 5. This CDR3 has 13 amino acids. The V gene's germline CDR1 is SGHTA and CDR2 FQGNSA. DNA of the CDR3: TGTGCCAGCAGTGGCGGGAGGGGCTATGAGCAGTTCTTC. Translating it yields CASSGGRGYEQFF.

This rearrangement joins TRBV29-1 to TRBJ1-2; possible D gene TRBD1, 5 bases. Germline V gives CDR1 SQVTM, CDR2 ANQGSEA. Trimming left V 0 bases short and J 8 bases short, with 10 bases between. This CDR3 region has 12 residues. The CDR3 sequence: CSVEDRVSGYTF. The DNA of the CDR3 is TGCAGCGTTGAAGACAGGGTGAGCGGCTACACCTTC. The entire variable domain, with the rest obtained from reference TRBV29-1 and TRBJ1-2, is as follows: SAVISQKPSRDICQRGTSLTIQCQVDSQVTMMFWYRQQPGQSLTLIATANQGSEATYESGFVIDKFPISRPNLTFSTLTVSNMSPEDSSIYLCSVEDRVSGYTFGSGTRLTVV.